Listed below are T cell receptor beta chains from one sample, sequenced in a study of shared clonotypes between healthy human individuals. Clones were sequenced by immunoSEQ multiplex PCR, and TCRdb holds only the in-frame ones, with some missing. The sample includes around 2.5 million clones, roughly 93% of them seen just once. Sequencing input: naive CD4+ T cells from PBMCs. These receptors were obtained from a man aged 18 to 30 in good health. Some clones in this sample may be carry-over from other donors' samples. Both conserved end residues are part of each CDR3. A D gene is named only where the DNA matches it firmly. Only part of the rows carry a size: once, few, many, or a class if the clone is expanded.

D gene | CDR3 length | J gene | clone size | V gene | CDR3 protein | CDR3 DNA
- | 15 | TRBJ2-4 | - | TRBV10-2 | CASSEDRLAKNIQYF | TGCGCCAGCAGTGAAGACAGGTTAGCCAAAAACATTCAGTACTTC
- | 14 | TRBJ1-1 | once | TRBV2 | CASSAGLADTEAFF | TGTGCCAGCAGCGCGGGACTAGCGGACACTGAAGCTTTCTTT
- | 10 | TRBJ2-1 | - | TRBV30 | CAWRVNEQFF | TGTGCCTGGAGGGTCAATGAGCAGTTCTTC
- | 12 | TRBJ2-5 | - | TRBV12-5 | CASAPSTGHQYF | TGTGCTAGTGCCCCGTCAACAGGACACCAGTACTTC
- | 13 | TRBJ1-1 | - | TRBV6-1 | CASSDGGHTEAFF | TGTGCCAGCAGTGACGGGGGCCACACTGAAGCTTTCTTT
- | 14 | TRBJ2-2 | - | TRBV7-3 | CASSTGADTGELFF | TGTGCCAGCAGTACGGGGGCGGATACCGGGGAGCTGTTTTTT
TRBD1 | 14 | TRBJ2-5 | - | TRBV4-2 | CASNQQGARETQYF | TGTGCCAGCAACCAACAGGGGGCAAGGGAGACCCAGTACTTC
- | 12 | TRBJ1-5 | - | TRBV6-6 | CASSDPRQPQHF | TGTGCCAGCAGTGATCCGAGGCAGCCCCAGCATTTT
TRBD2 | 16 | TRBJ2-2 | - | TRBV7-3 | CASSSVAGGPPGELFF | TGTGCCAGCAGCTCGGTAGCGGGAGGGCCCCCCGGGGAGCTGTTTTTT
- | 14 | TRBJ2-7 | - | TRBV5-1 | CASSLRREWYEQYF | TGCGCCAGCAGCTTGCGACGGGAGTGGTACGAGCAGTACTTC
- | 13 | TRBJ1-1 | - | TRBV5-1 | CASSLREGTEAFF | TGCGCCAGCAGCCTCAGGGAAGGGACTGAAGCTTTCTTT
TRBD1 | 18 | TRBJ1-3 | - | TRBV7-8 | CASSLRGPTGASGNTIYF | TGTGCCAGCAGCTTACGTGGCCCGACAGGGGCGTCTGGAAACACCATATATTTT
- | 17 | TRBJ2-5 | - | TRBV5-1 | CASSLVGGTRPQETQYF | TGCGCCAGCAGCTTGGTAGGGGGTACACGACCACAAGAGACCCAGTACTTC
TRBD2 | 16 | TRBJ2-1 | - | TRBV6-1 | CASSEGLGEGYNEQFF | TGTGCCAGCAGTGAAGGATTGGGGGAGGGCTACAATGAGCAGTTCTTC
- | 14 | TRBJ2-1 | - | TRBV27 | CASSTRLENNEQFF | TGTGCCAGCAGTACCCGACTAGAAAACAATGAGCAGTTCTTC
TRBD2 | 15 | TRBJ2-1 | once | TRBV7-3 | CASSLWASGIYEQFF | TGTGCCAGCAGCTTATGGGCTAGCGGGATCTATGAGCAGTTCTTC
TRBD1 | 14 | TRBJ2-7 | - | TRBV27 | CASSTGQGAGEQYF | TGTGCCAGCAGTACGGGACAGGGGGCGGGCGAGCAGTACTTC
- | 13 | TRBJ1-2 | - | TRBV28 | CASSSSSRGGYTF | TGTGCCAGCAGTTCTAGTTCCCGTGGGGGCTACACCTTC
- | 15 | TRBJ2-7 | - | TRBV12-1 | CASTVGQGMAREQYF | TGTGCCTCCACCGTAGGACAGGGGATGGCACGAGAGCAGTACTTC
TRBD2 | 16 | TRBJ2-1 | - | TRBV10-3 | CAISETGTSGSDEQFF | TGTGCCATCAGTGAGACTGGGACTAGCGGGTCGGATGAGCAGTTCTTC
TRBD1 | 13 | TRBJ2-7 | - | TRBV6-1 | CASGRTGVYEQYF | TGTGCCAGCGGGAGGACAGGGGTCTACGAGCAGTACTTC
- | 12 | TRBJ2-7 | - | TRBV28 | CASSSPLFEQYF | TGTGCCAGCAGCTCACCCCTTTTTGAGCAGTACTTC
TRBD1 | 16 | TRBJ1-1 | - | TRBV25-1 | CASSGTGAVMNTEAFF | TGTGCCAGCAGTGGGACAGGGGCGGTCATGAACACTGAAGCTTTCTTT
- | 17 | TRBJ1-4 | - | TRBV19 | CASSQFKRLRLNEKLFF | TGTGCCAGTAGTCAATTCAAACGACTTCGTCTTAATGAAAAACTGTTTTTT
TRBD2 | 16 | TRBJ2-5 | - | TRBV5-1 | CASSGPGTSGSETQYF | TGCGCCAGCAGCGGACCGGGGACTAGCGGGAGTGAGACCCAGTACTTC
- | 13 | TRBJ2-7 | - | TRBV19 | CASRAQGSGEQYF | TGTGCCAGTAGGGCTCAGGGCTCGGGGGAGCAGTACTTC
- | 16 | TRBJ1-1 | - | TRBV18 | CASSPPNSRLNTEAFF | TGTGCCAGCTCACCACCGAATTCCAGACTGAACACTGAAGCTTTCTTT
- | 16 | TRBJ2-2 | - | TRBV19 | CASSSPGAQTTGELFF | TGTGCCAGTAGTTCGCCGGGGGCCCAAACCACCGGGGAGCTGTTTTTT
TRBD1 | 17 | TRBJ1-1 | - | TRBV7-8 | CASSLAPSQGGNTEAFF | TGTGCCAGCAGCTTAGCACCCTCACAGGGGGGGAACACTGAAGCTTTCTTT
- | 15 | TRBJ2-7 | - | TRBV6-5 | CASSYVLAGTYEQYF | TGTGCCAGCAGTTACGTACTAGCTGGAACCTACGAGCAGTACTTC
- | 17 | TRBJ1-1 | - | TRBV27 | CASSPRPDRLMNTEAFF | TGTGCCAGCAGTCCCCGTCCGGACAGACTCATGAACACTGAAGCTTTCTTT
- | 15 | TRBJ2-7 | - | TRBV27 | CASSLSPGLKGEQYF | TGTGCCAGCAGTTTATCCCCGGGCCTCAAGGGCGAGCAGTACTTC
- | 13 | TRBJ2-2 | - | TRBV7-3 | CASSFTGTGELFF | TGTGCCAGCAGCTTCACGGGCACCGGGGAGCTGTTTTTT
- | 14 | TRBJ1-2 | - | TRBV29-1 | CSVEILGGFHGYTF | TGCAGCGTTGAAATTCTGGGGGGATTCCATGGCTACACCTTC
- | 14 | TRBJ2-2 | - | TRBV7-2 | CANTEGQNTGELFF | TGTGCCAATACGGAGGGCCAGAACACCGGGGAGCTGTTTTTT
- | 13 | TRBJ2-1 | once | TRBV28 | CASSSLGVNEQFF | TGTGCCAGCAGTTCGTTAGGGGTCAATGAGCAGTTCTTC
- | 14 | TRBJ2-2 | - | TRBV4-1 | CASSQPGQSGELFF | TGCGCCAGCAGCCAGCCGGGGCAGAGCGGGGAGCTGTTTTTT
- | 13 | TRBJ2-3 | - | TRBV28 | CASSSPGTDTQYF | TGTGCCAGCAGTTCTCCGGGCACAGATACGCAGTATTTT
TRBD2 | 15 | TRBJ2-3 | - | TRBV11-3 | CASSLGLAATDTQYF | TGTGCCAGCAGCTTGGGACTAGCGGCCACAGATACGCAGTATTTT